A single sample gave rise to the 4 T cell receptor beta chains below, sequenced in a study of neurological immune-mediated disorders. MiXCR was run by TCRdb on the 5' RACE reads, yielding one entry per CDR3 protein. Of about 33,000 distinct CDR3 sequences listed, about an eighth are singletons. Time point given: longitudinal time-point 2. The sequenced material came from PBMCs. The receptors stem from a woman between 40 and 55 years old in good health.

This clonotype was counted ten times or more. This chain connects TRBV4-3 to TRBJ2-4, with D uncertain. Trimming removed 0 bases at V and 0 bases at J, with 18 bases between. This CDR3 contains 19 residues. Per the germline V gene, CDR1 is LGHNA and CDR2 is YSLEER. The CDR3: CASSQEFRDIVGAKNIQYF. CDR3 DNA sequence: TGCGCCAGCAGCCAAGAGTTCCGCGACATCGTAGGAGCCAAAAACATTCAGTACTTC.

There are many counts of this clonotype. The chain employs TRBV7-2 and TRBJ2-1; TRBD1 matches 7 bases. Germline V gene sequence: CDR1 SGHTA, CDR2 FQGNSA. After removal of 6 bases from V and 1 base from J, the junction contained 3 bases not matched to a gene. This CDR3 is built from 14 residues. CDR3 protein: CASRGDRSYNEQFF. CDR3 DNA: TGTGCCAGCAGGGGGGACAGATCCTACAATGAGCAGTTCTTC.

The genes are TRBV24-1 and TRBJ2-1, with D hard to call. The CDR3 loop spans 14 amino acids. Germline CDR1 reads KGHDR; CDR2 reads SFDVKD. Trimming shortened V by 4 bases and J by 4 bases, and 10 bases separated the two germline ends. The CDR3 is CATSEGPPYNEQFF. In DNA form, the CDR3 reads TGTGCCACCAGTGAGGGCCCCCCGTACAATGAGCAGTTCTTC.

In its sample, this clonotype was seen many times. The chain carries TRBV7-3 and TRBJ2-1; 8 nucleotides match TRBD2. The V and J ends lost 5 bases and 7 bases, in that order; junction bases with no gene match: 7. The length of the CDR3 is 14 residues. From germline, CDR1 is SGHTA and CDR2 FQGTGA. Written as DNA, the CDR3 is TGTGCCAGCAGCCCCGCCGGACTAGCAAATGAGCAGTTCTTC. Amino acid sequence: CASSPAGLANEQFF.